A single TCR beta chain is shown here with its context. The V end lost 0 bases, the J end lost 5 bases, and 11 bases lay between the germline ends. From germline, CDR1 is SGDLS and CDR2 YYNGEE. The CDR3 covers 15 residues. These data come from a study of blood T cell repertoires in COVID-19. Produced via immunoSEQ multiplex PCR; TCRdb's table is partial and in-frame only. The sample has roughly 170,000 clones, approximately 84% seen once. The sequence came from a man aged 35 to 55 who had recovered from COVID-19. The V call is TRBV9, the J call TRBJ2-2; no reliable D call. Sequences were obtained from peripheral blood. CDR3 sequence reads: CASSVDTAVTGELFF. The CDR3 bases are TGTGCCAGCAGCGTAGATACAGCCGTTACCGGGGAGCTGTTTTTT.